The rows below give T cell receptor beta chains drawn from one sample of a study of T cell responses to AZD1222 COVID-19 vaccine. Sequencing was performed with immunoSEQ multiplex PCR; in TCRdb, only in-frame clones are kept and a portion is missing. The repertoire consists of more than 95,000 clones, with about nine tenths occurring once and the leading ten covering 35% to 50%. The sample in question was peripheral blood, obtained on day 0 of AZD1222 vaccination. These receptor sequences come from an adult in good health. The CDR3 runs from the conserved cysteine through the conserved F or W. Fields, in order: D gene, clone size, J gene, V gene, CDR3 protein, CDR3 DNA. A D gene is named only where the DNA matches it firmly. Expanded clones are given a class, and other clones once, few, many or no size at all.

d_call: TRBD1; clone_size: NA; j_call: TRBJ1-1; v_call: TRBV6-5; cdr3_aa: CATVPNYRGRAFF; cdr3_nt: TGTGCCACGGTCCCTAATTACAGGGGCCGAGCTTTCTTT
d_call: NA; clone_size: NA; j_call: TRBJ2-7; v_call: TRBV6-9; cdr3_aa: CARPRDGLYEQYF; cdr3_nt: TGTGCCAGACCCCGGGACGGACTCTACGAGCAGTACTTC
d_call: NA; clone_size: NA; j_call: TRBJ1-1; v_call: TRBV7-3; cdr3_aa: CASSLGSPMNTEAFF; cdr3_nt: TGTGCCAGCAGCTTGGGGTCTCCAATGAACACTGAAGCTTTCTTT
d_call: NA; clone_size: NA; j_call: TRBJ2-3; v_call: TRBV3-1/TRBV3-2; cdr3_aa: CASSQESETDTQYF; cdr3_nt: TGTGCCAGCAGCCAAGAATCGGAGACAGATACGCAGTATTTT
d_call: NA; clone_size: NA; j_call: TRBJ1-5; v_call: TRBV24-1; cdr3_aa: CATSVGGNQPQHF; cdr3_nt: TGTGCCACCAGTGTTGGTGGCAATCAGCCCCAGCATTTT
d_call: NA; clone_size: NA; j_call: TRBJ2-5; v_call: TRBV5-4; cdr3_aa: CASSQWVQETQYF; cdr3_nt: TGTGCCAGCAGCCAGTGGGTCCAAGAGACCCAGTACTTC
d_call: NA; clone_size: NA; j_call: TRBJ1-1; v_call: TRBV18; cdr3_aa: CASSGSNTEAFF; cdr3_nt: TGTGCCAGCTCAGGGTCTAACACTGAAGCTTTCTTT
d_call: TRBD1; clone_size: NA; j_call: TRBJ1-1; v_call: TRBV7-2; cdr3_aa: CASSLVGTGTEAFF; cdr3_nt: TGTGCCAGCAGCTTAGTAGGGACAGGGACTGAAGCTTTCTTT
d_call: NA; clone_size: NA; j_call: TRBJ2-3; v_call: TRBV7-2; cdr3_aa: CASSLSGFTDTQYF; cdr3_nt: TGTGCCAGCAGCTTATCGGGTTTCACAGATACGCAGTATTTT
d_call: NA; clone_size: NA; j_call: TRBJ2-1; v_call: TRBV9; cdr3_aa: CASSALGNNEQFF; cdr3_nt: TGTGCCAGCAGCGCGCTAGGTAACAATGAGCAGTTCTTC
d_call: TRBD1; clone_size: NA; j_call: TRBJ2-2; v_call: TRBV19; cdr3_aa: CASSSTTGSSGELFF; cdr3_nt: TGTGCCAGTAGTTCGACGACAGGGTCATCCGGGGAGCTGTTTTTT
d_call: NA; clone_size: NA; j_call: TRBJ2-7; v_call: TRBV5-1; cdr3_aa: CASSLAQSGYEQYF; cdr3_nt: TGCGCCAGCAGCTTGGCCCAGTCAGGTTACGAGCAGTACTTC
d_call: NA; clone_size: few; j_call: TRBJ1-6; v_call: TRBV3-1/TRBV3-2; cdr3_aa: CASSQDRALYNSPLHF; cdr3_nt: TGTGCCAGCAGCCAAGATCGTGCCCTCTATAATTCACCCCTCCACTTT
d_call: TRBD2; clone_size: NA; j_call: TRBJ2-7; v_call: TRBV28; cdr3_aa: CASSFPGRGPYEQYF; cdr3_nt: TGTGCCAGCAGTTTCCCCGGGAGGGGTCCCTACGAGCAGTACTTC
d_call: NA; clone_size: NA; j_call: TRBJ2-7; v_call: TRBV3-1/TRBV3-2; cdr3_aa: CASSQGTTISYEQYF; cdr3_nt: TGTGCCAGCAGCCAAGGGACTACGATCTCCTACGAGCAGTACTTC
d_call: NA; clone_size: NA; j_call: TRBJ2-7; v_call: TRBV7-9; cdr3_aa: CASSLARAGSFYEQYF; cdr3_nt: TGTGCCAGCAGCTTAGCGCGGGCAGGATCCTTCTACGAGCAGTACTTC
d_call: TRBD1; clone_size: NA; j_call: TRBJ1-2; v_call: TRBV6-5; cdr3_aa: CASSYSYQGAQGYTF; cdr3_nt: TGTGCCAGCAGTTACTCTTATCAGGGGGCGCAGGGCTACACCTTC
d_call: TRBD2; clone_size: NA; j_call: TRBJ2-3; v_call: TRBV23-1; cdr3_aa: CASSLASGRIEDTQYF; cdr3_nt: TGCGCCAGCAGTCTAGCTAGCGGGAGAATCGAAGATACGCAGTATTTT
d_call: TRBD1; clone_size: NA; j_call: TRBJ1-2; v_call: TRBV5-1; cdr3_aa: CASSWDSSLNYGYTF; cdr3_nt: TGCGCCAGCAGCTGGGACAGCTCTCTTAACTATGGCTACACCTTC
d_call: NA; clone_size: NA; j_call: TRBJ2-7; v_call: TRBV7-2; cdr3_aa: CASSSTFSSDEQYF; cdr3_nt: TGTGCCAGCAGTTCAACATTCTCTTCGGACGAGCAGTACTTC
d_call: NA; clone_size: NA; j_call: TRBJ1-4; v_call: TRBV18; cdr3_aa: CASSPGIQDREKLFF; cdr3_nt: TGTGCCAGCTCACCGGGGATCCAGGACCGGGAAAAACTGTTTTTT